This T cell receptor beta chain was recovered during a study of blood T cells in healthy people across ages. Looked up from germline, CDR1 is LGHNA and CDR2 is YNFKEQ. V lost 1 base and J lost 0, with 8 bases in between. The CDR3 runs 15 residues. Donors were systemically healthy Caucasian individuals from Russia aged roughly 6 to 95 years. The use of a sample-barcoded 5' primer and a J-beta primer mix characterized a second PCR of 7 to 11 cycles. Researchers report that a template-switch adaptor with 12 random nucleotides tagged each cDNA molecule. TCRdb redid the calling of the 5' RACE reads with MiXCR, one entry per CDR3 protein. The table lists roughly 790,000 distinct CDR3 sequences, about 40% of them singletons, with 20% to 25% in the top ten.

The sequenced material came from blood. The source is a woman aged 55-70 years in good health. The chain employs TRBV4-2 and TRBJ2-3; D is perhaps TRBD2 (5 bases). CDR3 region: CASSQAWTSTDTQYF. CDR3 sequence (DNA): TGTGCCAGCAGCCAAGCCTGGACTAGCACAGATACGCAGTATTTT.